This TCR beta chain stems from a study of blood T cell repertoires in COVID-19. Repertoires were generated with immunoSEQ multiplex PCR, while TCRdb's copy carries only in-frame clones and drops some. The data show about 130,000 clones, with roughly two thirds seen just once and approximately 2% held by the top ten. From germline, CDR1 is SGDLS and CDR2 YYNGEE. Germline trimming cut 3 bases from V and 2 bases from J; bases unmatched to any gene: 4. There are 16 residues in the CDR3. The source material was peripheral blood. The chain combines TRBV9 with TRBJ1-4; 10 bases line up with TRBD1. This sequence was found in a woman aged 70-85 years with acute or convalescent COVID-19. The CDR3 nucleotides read TGTGCCAGCAGCGCGGGGGACAGGGGTACTAATGAAAAACTGTTTTTT. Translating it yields CASSAGDRGTNEKLFF.